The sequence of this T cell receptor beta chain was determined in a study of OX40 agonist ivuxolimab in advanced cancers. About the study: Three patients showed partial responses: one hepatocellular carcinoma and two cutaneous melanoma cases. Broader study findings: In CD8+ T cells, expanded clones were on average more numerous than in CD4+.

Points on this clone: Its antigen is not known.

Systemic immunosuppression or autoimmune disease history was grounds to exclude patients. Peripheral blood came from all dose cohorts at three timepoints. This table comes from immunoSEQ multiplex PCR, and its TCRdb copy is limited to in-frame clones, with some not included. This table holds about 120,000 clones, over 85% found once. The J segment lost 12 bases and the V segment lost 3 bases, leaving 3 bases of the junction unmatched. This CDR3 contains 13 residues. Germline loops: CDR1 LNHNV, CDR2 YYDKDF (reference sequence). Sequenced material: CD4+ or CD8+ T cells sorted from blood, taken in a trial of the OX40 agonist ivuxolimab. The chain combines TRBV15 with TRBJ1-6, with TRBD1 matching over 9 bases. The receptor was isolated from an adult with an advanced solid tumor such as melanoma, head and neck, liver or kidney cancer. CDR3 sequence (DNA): TGTGCCACCAGCAGCCGACAGGGGGGACCCCTCCACTTT. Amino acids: CATSSRQGGPLHF.